What follows is one T cell receptor beta chain and its context. The antigen is unknown. The time point denotes: baseline, week 1 (first vaccination visit). This sample's treatment: pre-vaccination baseline after standard-of-care therapy. Germline V gives CDR1 LGHNA, CDR2 YNFKEQ. The ends lost 3 bases at V and 14 bases at J; junction bases unmatched: 15. The CDR3 is made up of 16 amino acids. This record belongs to a study of a mutant IDH1 vaccine in newly diagnosed glioma. Study results and caveats: There were vaccine-induced immune responses in roughly 93% of the patients.

Assay: immunoSEQ multiplex PCR; the TCRdb copy retains only in-frame clones and omits some. The data hold 50,000 or so clones, with roughly 80% observed a single time. The sequencing used PBMCs, collected from a glioma patient treated with radiotherapy, temozolomide or both. This rearrangement joins TRBV4-2 to TRBJ1-6; 8 bases align to TRBD1. This TCR was recovered from a man aged 18 to 35 with glioma. In DNA, the CDR3 is TGTGCCAGCAGCCAGCTTCCGGGACAGGTCGTCGACGCCCTCCACTTT. Translated, it gives CASSQLPGQVVDALHF.